The source of this T cell receptor (beta chain) is a study of blood T cell repertoires in COVID-19 (dated by TCRdb to the early 2020s). The study in broad terms: Samples from collaborators originated in the United States, Italy and Spain and spanned both the acute and convalescent phases of COVID-19. The material from the prospective study consisted of cDNA or gDNA derived from T cells, B-cell-depleted T cells, or PBMCs. The dataset comprised deeply sampled blood TCRbeta repertoires from subjects exposed to, actively infected with, or recovered from COVID-19. The repertoires were released in a freely available public database meant as a resource for research on the immune response to SARS-CoV-2. Samples were obtained from the ongoing ImmuneRACE study (first 160 participants) and from about 1,300 subjects provided by 6 global collaborators. The sample metadata nearly always contained a de-identified subject ID, COVID-19 status, age in years and sex. Where available, HLA class I and class II types were taken from metadata supplied by the sample provider and were not determined by assay-based typing. Broader findings and caveats from the paper: The amount of clinical and demographic metadata varied by source and participant and was provided uncurated.

Sequences MDHEN (CDR1) and SYDVKM (CDR2) are obtained from the germline V gene. For this chain, trimming is 5 bases at the V end and 4 bases at the J end, and the number of junction bases without a gene match is 6. Reading from cysteine to phenylalanine, the CDR3 counts 15 amino acids. Only CDR3 DNA remains: 45 bases, in frame from the first base. The collaborating institutions used their own protocols to collect whole blood in K2EDTA tubes. For TCRbeta analysis, collaborators shipped samples in one of three forms: frozen whole blood, isolated PBMCs, or DNA extracted from either of those sample types. TCRbeta CDR3 regions were amplified from genomic DNA using the immunoSEQ Assay, a bias-controlled multiplex PCR. As for the authors' bioinformatics: The number of nucleated cells in each sample was estimated by amplification of reference gene primers within the assay. To quantify the absolute abundance of each unique TCRbeta CDR3 rearrangement, sequence reads were collapsed and filtered. For each sample, productive Simpson clonality was calculated by taking the square root of Simpson's diversity index across productive rearrangements. Here the immuneACCESS table is served through TCRdb, limited to in-frame sequences with V and J called. Missing clones are a known gap in these copies; in checked studies unresolved V genes cover under half, and the rest lacks a known reason. That table is the source of V, J and clone size, and D and trimming were worked out from the DNA. In all, the sample holds about 120,000 clones, and around 80% of those were seen once. The biggest ten clones account for 16% of the sample.

About this clone: What this receptor recognizes is not known. Base qualities are not at hand, and no much larger clone is one base apart.

Here the chain combines TRBV28 and TRBJ2-5; 11 bases in the middle match TRBD2. The clonotype was recovered from a man aged 55 to 69 with active or convalescent COVID-19. The sample consisted of peripheral blood. The CDR3 protein: CASSGRTSGLETQYF. The DNA is as follows: TGTGCCAGCAGTGGCCGGACTAGCGGGTTAGAGACCCAGTACTTC.